This T cell receptor (beta chain) was sequenced in a study of blood T cell repertoires in COVID-19. Using immunoSEQ multiplex PCR, the repertoire was profiled, and TCRdb retains in-frame clones only, with some absent. Here the sample spans 100,000 to 150,000 clones, around four fifths being singletons. The CDR3 is made up of 16 amino acids. V was cut by 2 bases and J by 1 base, with 14 bases left in between. Germline lookup yields CDR1 KGHSH and CDR2 LQKENI. This clone was recorded at least ten times. The clonotype was recovered from a human donor in a cohort sampled during active COVID-19. The sequenced sample consisted of peripheral blood. This chain uses TRBV18 with TRBJ1-2; perhaps TRBD1 as D (6 bases). CDR3 DNA: TGTGCCAGCTCACCAGTAATTGGACAGTTTAACTATGGCTACACCTTC. As protein: CASSPVIGQFNYGYTF.